This T cell receptor beta chain derives from a study of blood T cell repertoires in COVID-19. Germline V CDR1 and CDR2: SGHRS, YFSETQ. V lost 4 bases, J lost 2 bases, and 10 bases lay in between. The CDR3 has 15 amino acids. TCRdb keeps only in-frame clones here, not all; method: immunoSEQ multiplex PCR. The profile shows some 230,000 clones, roughly 84% of them singletons. The source is a man in his forties with acute or convalescent COVID-19. Sequenced material: peripheral blood. The genes are TRBV5-1 and TRBJ2-6; D remains unclear. The CDR3 bases are TGCGCCAGCAGCCCACCCGCGACTGGGGCCAACGTCCTGACTTTC. It encodes CASSPPATGANVLTF.